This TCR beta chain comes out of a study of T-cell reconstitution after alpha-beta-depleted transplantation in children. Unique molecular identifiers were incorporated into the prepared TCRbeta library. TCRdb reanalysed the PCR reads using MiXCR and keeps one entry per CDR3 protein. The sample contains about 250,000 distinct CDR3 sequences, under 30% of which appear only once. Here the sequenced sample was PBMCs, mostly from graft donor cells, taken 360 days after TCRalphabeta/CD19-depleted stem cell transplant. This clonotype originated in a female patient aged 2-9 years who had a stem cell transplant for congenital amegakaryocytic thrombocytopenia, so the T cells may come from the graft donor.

The CDR3 nucleotides read TGCAGTGCTAACCCGGAGACAGGGGGCCACGAGCAGTACTTC. This encodes CSANPETGGHEQYF. This chain links TRBV20-1 with TRBJ2-7, with 10 positions matching TRBD1. CDR1 DFQATT and CDR2 SNEGSKA come from the germline V gene (reference sequence). This CDR3 comprises 14 residues. Unmatched junction bases numbered 8, after V lost 4 bases and J lost 5 bases.